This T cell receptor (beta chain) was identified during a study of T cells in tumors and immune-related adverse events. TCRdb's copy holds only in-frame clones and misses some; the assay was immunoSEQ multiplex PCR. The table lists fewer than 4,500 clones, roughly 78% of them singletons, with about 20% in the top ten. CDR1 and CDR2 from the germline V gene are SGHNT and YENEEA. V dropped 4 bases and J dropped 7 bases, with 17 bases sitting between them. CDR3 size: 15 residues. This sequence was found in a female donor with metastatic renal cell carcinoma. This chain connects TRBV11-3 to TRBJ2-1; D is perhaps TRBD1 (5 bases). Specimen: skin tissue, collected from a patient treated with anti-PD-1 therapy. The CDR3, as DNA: TGTGCCAGCAGCTCAGGGATCCTCGGCTTGAATGAGCAGTTCTTC. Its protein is CASSSGILGLNEQFF.